This T cell receptor beta chain came from a study of T-cell reconstitution after alpha-beta-depleted transplantation in children. Findings and caveats of the study: At one year after transplant, newly produced T cells mostly accounted for T-cell counts and diversity. It was reported that alpha-beta T cells came from several hundred expanded graft clones (about two months after transplant). The high TCRbeta diversity at day 60 in some patients came from surviving recipient T cells and thymic progenitors.

Preparation of the TCRbeta library involved a method that used unique molecular identifiers. A single record per CDR3 protein comes from TCRdb applying MiXCR to the PCR reads. The top ten hold approximately 2% of the sample, which has about 640,000 distinct CDR3 sequences, roughly 13% seen once. Trimming pared 3 bases from V and 2 bases from J, leaving 20 bases between. The CDR3 length is 16 residues. The germline V gene encodes CDR1 DFQATT and CDR2 SNEGSKA (reference sequence). This clonotype was picked up a small number of times. Its specificity is unknown. This receptor was taken from a male patient between 10 and 17 years old who had a stem cell transplant for acute myeloid leukemia, so the T cells may come from the graft donor. The sequencing used PBMCs, mostly from graft donor cells, collected 360 days after TCRalphabeta/CD19-depleted stem cell transplant. The chain joins TRBV20-1 to TRBJ2-7; either TRBD1 or TRBD2 may fit D (5 bases each). For the CDR3, the DNA is TGCAGTGCTAGCCCCGGGGCCGGAGGCTCCACCTACGAGCAGTACTTC. It yields the protein CSASPGAGGSTYEQYF.